This is a list of T cell receptor beta chains from one sample in a study of blood T cell repertoires in COVID-19. This table comes from immunoSEQ multiplex PCR, and its TCRdb copy is limited to in-frame clones, with some not included. The table shows fewer than 250,000 clones, with 70% to 90% occurring only once. The sample was PBMCs or T cells enriched from blood (not recorded which). The receptors were gathered from a man aged 25-45 years who had recovered from COVID-19. Each CDR3 is given with its conserved first and last residue. A D gene is named only where the DNA matches it firmly. The size of a clone is reported for some rows only, either as once, few or many, or as a class for expanded clones.

v_gene	j_gene	abundance	d_gene	CDR3nt	CDR3aa
TRBV9	TRBJ2-1	many	TRBD1	TGTGCCAGCAGCCTGGGGACAGGGGACAATGAGCAGTTCTTC	CASSLGTGDNEQFF
TRBV7-9	TRBJ2-1	.	TRBD2	TGTGCCAGCAGCTACGGCGGGGCTAGCGGGGGGGCTAATGAGCAGTTCTTC	CASSYGGASGGANEQFF
TRBV5-6	TRBJ1-2	few	.	TGTGCCAGCAGCATTCCGACAGGACTTTCTAACTATGGCTACACCTTC	CASSIPTGLSNYGYTF
TRBV12-3/TRBV12-4	TRBJ1-2	.	.	TGTGCCAGCAGCCCGGATAGAAGGGAGGTTAACTTC	CASSPDRREVNF
TRBV7-3	TRBJ2-7	.	TRBD1	TGTGCCAGCAGCCCGGGGACAGGGGGAGACGAGCAGTACTTC	CASSPGTGGDEQYF
TRBV11-2	TRBJ2-7	.	TRBD2	TGTGCCAGCAGCTTAAAACCGGGGACTAGCGGGGGGAACGAGCAGTACTTC	CASSLKPGTSGGNEQYF
TRBV3-1/TRBV3-2	TRBJ2-7	.	TRBD2	TGTGCCAGCAGCCAAGGCCTAGCGGGAGGAGGCTACGAGCAGTACTTC	CASSQGLAGGGYEQYF
TRBV9	TRBJ1-4	.	.	TGTGCCAGCAGCGTAATGGGCGAAACTAATGAAAAACTGTTTTTT	CASSVMGETNEKLFF
TRBV7-2	TRBJ1-6	.	.	TGTGCCAGCAGGCAGGACAGATTGACTTCACCCCTCCACTTT	CASRQDRLTSPLHF
TRBV2	TRBJ2-1	.	.	TGTGCCAGCACGGGATACAATGAGCAGTTCTTC	CASTGYNEQFF
TRBV7-9	TRBJ2-5	.	TRBD1	TGTGCCAGCAGCTTTTCAGGGGGCGGTGAGACCCAGTACTTC	CASSFSGGGETQYF
TRBV25-1	TRBJ1-4	.	TRBD1	TGTGCCAGCCAATTGGGGGGGAACAGGGGGAGTGAAAAACTGTTTTTT	CASQLGGNRGSEKLFF
TRBV30	TRBJ2-7	.	.	TGTGCCTGGGCCTTAGAGACCTACGAGCAGTACTTC	CAWALETYEQYF
TRBV9	TRBJ2-6	.	.	TGTGCCAGCAGCGTTTCTGGGGGGAGCTCTGGGGCCAACGTCCTGACTTTC	CASSVSGGSSGANVLTF
TRBV7-3	TRBJ2-5	.	.	TGTGCCAGCAGTCGAACAGGTTGGGAGACCCAGTACTTC	CASSRTGWETQYF
TRBV18	TRBJ2-1	.	TRBD2	TGTGCCAGCTCACCTCTACTAGCGGGATCCTTCGCATACAATGAGCAGTTCTTC	CASSPLLAGSFAYNEQFF
TRBV4-2	TRBJ1-3	.	TRBD1	TGTGCCAGCAGCCAAGTCGACAGGGGTAGAAACACCATATATTTT	CASSQVDRGRNTIYF
TRBV10-1	TRBJ1-4	many	TRBD1	TGCGCCAGCAGTGAGGGGACAGGGTTTGAAAAACTGTTTTTT	CASSEGTGFEKLFF
TRBV27	TRBJ2-1	.	.	TGTGCCAGCAGTTTAAGAGTAGTCGGCTCCTACAATGAGCAGTTCTTC	CASSLRVVGSYNEQFF
TRBV10-1	TRBJ2-1	.	.	TGCGCCAGCAGTGAGTCGGGTAGGACAGAGCAGTTCTTC	CASSESGRTEQFF
TRBV2	TRBJ1-6	.	.	TGTGCCAGCAAGGGGCCTGCGACACCCCTCCACTTT	CASKGPATPLHF
TRBV6-5	TRBJ2-1	.	TRBD2	TGTGCCAGCAGTTATAGGGCGGGAGGGCCCAATGAGCAGTTCTTC	CASSYRAGGPNEQFF
TRBV30	TRBJ1-2	.	.	TGTGCCTGGAGTGTGGATTTGGGGGAGGGGAAGGGCTACACCTTC	CAWSVDLGEGKGYTF
TRBV5-1	TRBJ2-1	.	TRBD2	TGCGCCAGCAGCTTCGCACTAGCGGGGGCCTACAATGAGCAGTTCTTC	CASSFALAGAYNEQFF
TRBV30	TRBJ1-4	.	.	TGTGCCTGGAGCGAGAAACAGTTCAATGAAAAACTGTTTTTT	CAWSEKQFNEKLFF
TRBV5-1	TRBJ1-1	.	.	TGCGCCAGCAGAATTAATTCGAACACTGAAGCTTTCTTT	CASRINSNTEAFF
TRBV28	TRBJ1-4	.	.	TGTGCCAGCAGTTCCTTATATTGGGGGACTTCAACTAATGAAAAACTGTTTTTT	CASSSLYWGTSTNEKLFF
TRBV28	TRBJ1-5	.	.	TGTGCCAGCTCAGGCGAAATGGGGGCAAGCAATCAGCCCCAGCATTTT	CASSGEMGASNQPQHF
TRBV15	TRBJ1-2	.	TRBD1	TGTGCCACCAGCAGGGATCCGGGACAGGGTAGTGGCTACACCTTC	CATSRDPGQGSGYTF
TRBV27	TRBJ2-5	.	TRBD2	TGTGCCAGCAGTCGGGCTAGCGGGGCCCAAGAGACCCAGTACTTC	CASSRASGAQETQYF
TRBV5-1	TRBJ2-7	.	.	TGCGCCAGCAGCTTGCGAGAGAACGAGCAGTACTTC	CASSLRENEQYF
TRBV3-1/TRBV3-2	TRBJ2-1	once	.	TGTGCCAGCAGCCAATACGACTATCAGCAGTTCTTC	CASSQYDYQQFF
TRBV7-9	TRBJ1-2	.	.	TGTGCCAGCAGCCTGGGGCGGTCGAACTATGGCTACACCTTC	CASSLGRSNYGYTF
TRBV27	TRBJ1-5	.	.	TGTGCCAGCGGGAGGAGGGGAAATCAGCCCCAGCATTTT	CASGRRGNQPQHF
TRBV6-5	TRBJ2-1	.	.	TGTGCCAGCAGCCTTGGATTCAGGTATGAGCAGTTCTTC	CASSLGFRYEQFF
TRBV27	TRBJ1-5	.	TRBD1	TGTGCCAGCAGCACCGGGACAGGGGGCGGGCAGCCCCAGCATTTT	CASSTGTGGGQPQHF
TRBV5-8	TRBJ2-3	.	.	TGTGCCAGCAGCTCGGTGGGTAGCGGAAATACGCAGTATTTT	CASSSVGSGNTQYF
TRBV6-5	TRBJ2-7	.	TRBD1	TGTGCCACAACTTGGGAGGGACAGGGGGCGAGGGAGCAGTACTTC	CATTWEGQGAREQYF
TRBV4-3	TRBJ1-5	.	.	TGCGCCAGCAGCCAAGAATACCGGGGTGGGGATCAGCCCCAGCATTTT	CASSQEYRGGDQPQHF
TRBV27	TRBJ2-7	.	.	TGTGCCAGCAGTTTAGACTTGGACAGTACCTACGAGCAGTACTTC	CASSLDLDSTYEQYF
TRBV4-2	TRBJ1-2	few	.	TGTGCCAGCAGCCAAGATGGGGGGGCGGGGGCTAGCTATGGCTACACCTTC	CASSQDGGAGASYGYTF
TRBV27	TRBJ2-1	.	TRBD2	TGTGCCAGCGGCTCGGGGGGAACCACCTACAATGAGCAGTTCTTC	CASGSGGTTYNEQFF
TRBV12-5	TRBJ1-5	once	.	TGTGCTAGTGGTTTGTCGTCAGGGTATCAGCCCCAGCATTTT	CASGLSSGYQPQHF
TRBV4-1	TRBJ1-2	.	.	TGCGCCAGCAGCCAAGTAACTGTCGCGGGGCGCAATGGCTACACCTTC	CASSQVTVAGRNGYTF
TRBV7-3	TRBJ1-5	.	.	TGTGCCAGCAGCCCACCGCAGAGCAATCAGCCCCAGCATTTT	CASSPPQSNQPQHF
TRBV12-5	TRBJ2-1	.	TRBD2	TGTGCTAGTGGAACGGGACTAACATACAATGAGCAGTTCTTC	CASGTGLTYNEQFF
TRBV6-5	TRBJ1-1	.	.	TGTGCCAGCAGTTATTCAGCGGTGGAGAACACTGAAGCTTTCTTT	CASSYSAVENTEAFF
TRBV6-5	TRBJ1-2	.	.	TGTGCCAGCGGGTCAGGGCCTAATGGCTACACCTTC	CASGSGPNGYTF
TRBV5-1	TRBJ2-3	.	TRBD2	TGCGCCAGCAGCGCCGAGCGGGGAGATACGCAGTATTTT	CASSAERGDTQYF
TRBV6-5	TRBJ2-3	.	.	TGTGCCAGCAGTTACTCTGGGCTAACCACAGATACGCAGTATTTT	CASSYSGLTTDTQYF
TRBV27	TRBJ2-5	.	.	TGTGCCAGCAGTTTATCATGGCAGGGGCCTGCTAAAGAGACCCAGTACTTC	CASSLSWQGPAKETQYF
TRBV7-9	TRBJ1-1	.	.	TGTGCCAGCAGCCCAATGACAGAACACACTGAAGCTTTCTTT	CASSPMTEHTEAFF
TRBV7-2	TRBJ2-5	.	.	TGTGCCAGCAGCTTTGGCTACCAAGAGACCCAGTACTTC	CASSFGYQETQYF
TRBV28	TRBJ2-5	.	TRBD1	TGTGCCAGCAGTTTAGGACAGGGGGCGGTGACCCAGTACTTC	CASSLGQGAVTQYF
TRBV11-1	TRBJ2-1	.	TRBD2	TGTGCCAGCAGCCCCGGGGGGGGGCAGTTCTTC	CASSPGGGQFF
TRBV3-1/TRBV3-2	TRBJ1-2	.	TRBD1	TGTGCCAGCAGCCAAAAAGGGACAGGGCGGAGTGGCTACACCTTC	CASSQKGTGRSGYTF
TRBV7-8	TRBJ2-3	many	.	TGTGCCAGCACGACTAGGAGTAGGGGCCCAGATACGCAGTATTTT	CASTTRSRGPDTQYF